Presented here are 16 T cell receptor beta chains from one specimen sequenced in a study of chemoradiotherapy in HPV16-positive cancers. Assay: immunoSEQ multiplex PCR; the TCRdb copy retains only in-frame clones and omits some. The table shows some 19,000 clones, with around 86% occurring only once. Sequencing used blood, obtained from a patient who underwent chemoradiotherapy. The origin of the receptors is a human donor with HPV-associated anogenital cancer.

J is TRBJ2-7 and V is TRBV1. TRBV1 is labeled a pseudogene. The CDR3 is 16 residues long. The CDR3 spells CTSSQSNAGYTREQYF. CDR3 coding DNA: TGCACCAGCAGCCAATCAAACGCCGGATACACTCGGGAGCAGTACTTC.

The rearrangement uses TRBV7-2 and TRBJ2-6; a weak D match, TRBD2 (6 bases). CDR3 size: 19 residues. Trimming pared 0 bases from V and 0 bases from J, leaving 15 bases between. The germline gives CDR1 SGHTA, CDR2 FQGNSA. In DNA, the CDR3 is TGTGCCAGCAGCTTAGCGTTCGGGGGTTCCGGCTCTGGGGCCAACGTCCTGACTTTC. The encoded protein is CASSLAFGGSGSGANVLTF.

The CDR3 is CASSEVYSNQPQHF. As DNA, the CDR3 is TGTGCCAGCAGCGAAGTCTATAGCAATCAGCCCCAGCATTTT. The chain has TRBV6-5 and TRBJ1-5; D is uncertain. CDR1 is MNHEY, CDR2 SVGAGI, per germline. The CDR3 covers 14 residues. Trimming took 6 bases from V and 0 from J, leaving 9 bases between them.

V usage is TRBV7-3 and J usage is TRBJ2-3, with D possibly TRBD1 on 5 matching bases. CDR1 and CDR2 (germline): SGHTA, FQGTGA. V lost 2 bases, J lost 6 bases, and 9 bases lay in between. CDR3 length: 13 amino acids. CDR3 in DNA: TGTGCCAGCAGCTTATCCAGGGCGGATACGCAGTATTTT. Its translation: CASSLSRADTQYF. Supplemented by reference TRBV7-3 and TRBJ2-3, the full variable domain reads GAGVSQTPSNKVTEKGKYVELRCDPISGHTALYWYRQSLGQGPEFLIYFQGTGAADDSGLPNDRFFAVRPEGSVSTLKIQRTERGDSAVYLCASSLSRADTQYFGPGTRLTVL.

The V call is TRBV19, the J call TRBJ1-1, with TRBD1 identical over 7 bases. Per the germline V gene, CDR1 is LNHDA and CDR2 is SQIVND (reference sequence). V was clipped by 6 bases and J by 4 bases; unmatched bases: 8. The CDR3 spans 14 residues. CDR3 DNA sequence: TGTGCCAGTAGACAACAGGGGTGGATCACTGAAGCTTTCTTT. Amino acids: CASRQQGWITEAFF.

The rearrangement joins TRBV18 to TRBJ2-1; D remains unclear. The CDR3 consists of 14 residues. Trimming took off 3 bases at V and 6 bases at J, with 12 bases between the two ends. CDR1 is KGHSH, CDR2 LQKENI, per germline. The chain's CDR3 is CASSPSERGNEQFF. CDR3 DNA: TGTGCCAGCTCACCCTCCGAGCGAGGCAATGAGCAGTTCTTC.

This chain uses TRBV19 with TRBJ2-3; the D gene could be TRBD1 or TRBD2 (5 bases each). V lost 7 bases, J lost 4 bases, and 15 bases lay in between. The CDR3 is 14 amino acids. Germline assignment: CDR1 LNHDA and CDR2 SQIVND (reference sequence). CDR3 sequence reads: CASKKVRGSDTQYF. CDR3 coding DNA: TGTGCCAGTAAGAAGGTGAGGGGTTCAGATACGCAGTATTTT.

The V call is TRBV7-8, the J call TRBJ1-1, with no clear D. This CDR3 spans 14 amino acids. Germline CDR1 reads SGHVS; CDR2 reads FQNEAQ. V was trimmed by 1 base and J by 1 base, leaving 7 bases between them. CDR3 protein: CASSLVRANTEAFF. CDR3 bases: TGTGCCAGCAGCTTAGTAAGGGCGAACACTGAAGCTTTCTTT.

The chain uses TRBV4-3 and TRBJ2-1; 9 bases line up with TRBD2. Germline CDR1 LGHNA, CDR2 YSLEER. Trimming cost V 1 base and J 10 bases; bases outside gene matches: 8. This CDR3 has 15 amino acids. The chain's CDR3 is CASSQVAGGPGEQFF. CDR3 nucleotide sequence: TGCGCCAGCAGCCAAGTTGCGGGGGGGCCGGGGGAGCAGTTCTTC.

Here the CDR3 reads CASSVNTGELFF. CDR3 sequence (DNA): TGTGCCAGCAGCGTTAACACCGGGGAGCTGTTTTTT. This sequence joins TRBV9 and TRBJ2-2; D uncertain. Germline lookup yields CDR1 SGDLS and CDR2 YYNGEE. This CDR3 has 12 residues. V lost 2 bases, J lost 2 bases, and 1 base lay in between.

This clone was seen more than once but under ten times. The CDR3 sequence: CAIQAGTGGSGELFF. CDR3 DNA: TGTGCCATCCAAGCAGGGACAGGGGGCTCCGGGGAGCTGTTTTTT. V and J are TRBV10-3 and TRBJ2-2, with TRBD1 matching 12 bases. Germline V gene sequence: CDR1 ENHRY, CDR2 SYGVKD. This CDR3 spans 15 amino acids. With 8 bases clipped from V and 6 bases from J, the junction kept 7 bases outside the gene matches.

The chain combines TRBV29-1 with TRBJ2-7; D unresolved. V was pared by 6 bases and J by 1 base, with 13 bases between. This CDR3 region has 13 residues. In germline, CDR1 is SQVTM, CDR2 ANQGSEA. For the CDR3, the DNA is TGCAGCGTACGGCACCCACCTTCCTACGAGCAGTACTTC. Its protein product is CSVRHPPSYEQYF.

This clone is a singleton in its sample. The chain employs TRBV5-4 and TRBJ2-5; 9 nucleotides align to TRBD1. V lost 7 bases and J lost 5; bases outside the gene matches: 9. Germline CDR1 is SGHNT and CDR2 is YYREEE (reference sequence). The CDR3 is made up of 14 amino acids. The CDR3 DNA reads TGTGCCAGCGGGTCACAGGGGGCGTGGGAGACCCAGTACTTC. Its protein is CASGSQGAWETQYF.

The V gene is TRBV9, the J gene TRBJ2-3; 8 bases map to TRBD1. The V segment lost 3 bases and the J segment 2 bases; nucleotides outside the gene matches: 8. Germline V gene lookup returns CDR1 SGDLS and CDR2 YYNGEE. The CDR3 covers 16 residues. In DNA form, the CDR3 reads TGTGCCAGCAGCGCCTCGGACAGGGAGGCCACAGATACGCAGTATTTT. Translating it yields CASSASDREATDTQYF.

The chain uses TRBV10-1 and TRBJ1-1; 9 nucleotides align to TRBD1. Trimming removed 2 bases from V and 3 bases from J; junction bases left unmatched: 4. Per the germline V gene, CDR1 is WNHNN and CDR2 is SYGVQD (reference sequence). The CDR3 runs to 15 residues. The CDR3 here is CASSEATGGHTEAFF. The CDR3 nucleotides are TGCGCCAGCAGTGAGGCTACAGGGGGCCACACTGAAGCTTTCTTT.

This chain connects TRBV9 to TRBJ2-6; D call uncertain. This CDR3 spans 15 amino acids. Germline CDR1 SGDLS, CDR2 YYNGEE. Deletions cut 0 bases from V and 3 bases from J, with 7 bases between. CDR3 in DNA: TGTGCCAGCAGCGTAGCGGCAAATGGGGCCAACGTCCTGACTTTC. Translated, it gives CASSVAANGANVLTF.